This T cell receptor (beta chain) was sequenced in a study of cytomegalovirus exposure and HLA in healthy donors. General study points: The authors judged a highly shared variant cluster likely a sequencing artifact.

Amplification used 60 Vbeta primers and 13 Jbeta primers. Data came from immunoSEQ multiplex PCR; TCRdb stores just in-frame clones and leaves some out. The sample lists roughly 150,000 clones; roughly three quarters were seen once. Germline loops: CDR1 SGHKS, CDR2 YYEKEE (reference sequence). Trimming cost V 3 bases and J 5 bases, with 11 bases left between them. The length of the CDR3 is 13 residues. On this clone: As yet, its antigen is unknown.

This clonotype was obtained from a woman in her thirties or forties in good health and CMV-seronegative. The rearrangement joins TRBV5-5 to TRBJ1-2; a possible D gene is TRBD1 (5 bases). The sequenced sample consisted of PBMCs. The CDR3 spells CASSSADIYGYTF. CDR3 DNA sequence: TGTGCCAGCAGCTCGGCGGACATATATGGCTACACCTTC.